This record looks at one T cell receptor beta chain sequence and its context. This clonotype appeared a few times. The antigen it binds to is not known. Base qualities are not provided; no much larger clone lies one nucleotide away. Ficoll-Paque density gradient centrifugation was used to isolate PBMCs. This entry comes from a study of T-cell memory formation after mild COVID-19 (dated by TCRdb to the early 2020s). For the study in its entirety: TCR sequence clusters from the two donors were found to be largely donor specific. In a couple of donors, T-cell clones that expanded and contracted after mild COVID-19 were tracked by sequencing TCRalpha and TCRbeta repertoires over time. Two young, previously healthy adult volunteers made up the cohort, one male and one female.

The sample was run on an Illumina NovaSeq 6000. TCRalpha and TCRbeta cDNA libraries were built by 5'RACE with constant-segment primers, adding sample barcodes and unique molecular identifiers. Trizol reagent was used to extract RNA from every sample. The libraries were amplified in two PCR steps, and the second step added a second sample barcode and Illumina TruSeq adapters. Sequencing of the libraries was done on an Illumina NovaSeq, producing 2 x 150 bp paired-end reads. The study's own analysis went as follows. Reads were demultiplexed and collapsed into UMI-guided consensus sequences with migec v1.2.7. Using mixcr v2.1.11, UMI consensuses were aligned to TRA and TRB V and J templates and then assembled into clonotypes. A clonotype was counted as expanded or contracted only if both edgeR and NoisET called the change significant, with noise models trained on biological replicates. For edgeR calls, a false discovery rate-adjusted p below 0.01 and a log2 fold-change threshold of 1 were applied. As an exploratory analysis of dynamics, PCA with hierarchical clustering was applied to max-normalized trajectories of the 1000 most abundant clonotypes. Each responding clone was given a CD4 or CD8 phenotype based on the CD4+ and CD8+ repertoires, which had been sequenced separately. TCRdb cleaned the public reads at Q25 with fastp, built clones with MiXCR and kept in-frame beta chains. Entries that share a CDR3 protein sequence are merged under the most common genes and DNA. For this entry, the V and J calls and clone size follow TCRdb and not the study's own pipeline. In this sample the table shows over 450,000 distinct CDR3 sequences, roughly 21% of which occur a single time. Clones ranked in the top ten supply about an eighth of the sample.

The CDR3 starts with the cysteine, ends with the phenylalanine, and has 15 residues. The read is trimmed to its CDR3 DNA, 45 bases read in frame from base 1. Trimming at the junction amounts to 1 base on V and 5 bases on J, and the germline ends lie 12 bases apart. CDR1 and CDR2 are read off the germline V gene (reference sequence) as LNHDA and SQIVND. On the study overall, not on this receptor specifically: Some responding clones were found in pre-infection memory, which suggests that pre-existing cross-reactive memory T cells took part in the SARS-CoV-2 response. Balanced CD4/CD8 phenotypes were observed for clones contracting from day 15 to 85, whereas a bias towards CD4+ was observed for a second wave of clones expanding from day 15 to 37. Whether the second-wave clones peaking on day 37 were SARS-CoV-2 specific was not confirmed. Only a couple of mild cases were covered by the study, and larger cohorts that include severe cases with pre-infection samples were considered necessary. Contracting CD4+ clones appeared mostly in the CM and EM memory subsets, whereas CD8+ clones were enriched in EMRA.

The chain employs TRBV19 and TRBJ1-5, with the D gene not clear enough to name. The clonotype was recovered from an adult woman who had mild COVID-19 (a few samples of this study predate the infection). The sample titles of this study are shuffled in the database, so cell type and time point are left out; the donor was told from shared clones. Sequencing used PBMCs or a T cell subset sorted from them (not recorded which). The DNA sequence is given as TGTGCCAGTAGTATAGCTCTCCACCCCGATCAGCCCCAGCATTTT. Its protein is CASSIALHPDQPQHF.